This entry lists 5 T cell receptor beta chains sequenced from one sample in a study of blood T cells in healthy people across ages. Combining a sample-barcoded 5' primer with a J-beta primer mix, a second PCR ran for roughly 7 to 11 cycles. Each CDR3 protein is one row after TCRdb ran MiXCR on the 5' RACE reads. The table includes about 1.8 million distinct CDR3 sequences, roughly 49% detected once. Sequencing input: blood. All receptors come from a woman between 40 and 50 years old in good health.

This sequence joins TRBV27 and TRBJ2-7; perhaps TRBD1 as D (6 bases). Germline V gene sequence: CDR1 MNHEY, CDR2 SMNVEV (reference sequence). This CDR3 contains 14 residues. V lost 6 bases and J lost 2, with 14 bases in between. The CDR3, as DNA: TGTGCCAGCAGCCGTTATTGGGGGCCCTACGAGCAGTACTTC. It codes for CASSRYWGPYEQYF.

The chain links TRBV28 to TRBJ1-1; D possibly corresponds to TRBD1 (6 bases). CDR1 is MDHEN, CDR2 SYDVKM, per germline. The CDR3 sequence is 12 residues long. Trimming shortened V by 8 bases and J by 6 bases, and 13 bases separated the two germline ends. For the CDR3, the DNA is TGTGCCAGCGGCTACGGACAGTCTGAAGCTTTCTTT. Protein: CASGYGQSEAFF.

Only a few counts were recorded for this clonotype. The V gene is TRBV7-9, the J gene TRBJ1-2; TRBD1 matches 9 bases. Unmatched junction bases numbered 17, after V lost 2 bases and J lost 7 bases. The CDR3 is 18 amino acids. The germline CDR1 and CDR2 sequences are SEHNR and FQNEAQ (reference sequence). CDR3 amino acids: CASSLSLGGRDRDAGYTF. The CDR3 bases are TGTGCCAGCAGCTTATCACTCGGGGGGCGGGACAGGGATGCTGGCTACACCTTC.

A note on this clonotype: One junction end disagrees with the germline gene, perhaps due to a read error. The gene calls are TRBV4-1 and TRBJ2-7; D unresolved. Germline CDR1 MGHRA, CDR2 YSYEKL. CDR3 length: 15 residues. The CDR3 coding sequence is TGTGCCAGCAGCCAAGAAGATGCGCCAAGTTACGAGCAGTACTTC. Residues: CASSQEDAPSYEQYF.

A few counts support this clonotype. The rearrangement links TRBV12-3 or TRBV12-4 to TRBJ2-5; a possible D gene is TRBD1 (5 bases). V was clipped by 7 bases and J by 11 bases, with 17 bases between them. This CDR3 is 12 amino acids long. CDR3 amino acids: CASNQGHSQQYF. The CDR3 DNA follows: TGTGCCAGCAATCAAGGACACTCCCAGCAGTACTTC.